The 26 T cell receptor beta chains given below trace back to one sample, sequenced in a study of blood T cell repertoires in COVID-19. The method was immunoSEQ multiplex PCR; TCRdb's version includes in-frame clones alone and lacks a portion of them. The data show about 500,000 clones, approximately 88% seen once. The specimen was peripheral blood. The receptors derive from a woman aged 45-60 years with COVID-19, enrolled during active disease.

The chain uses TRBV3-1 (or the pseudogene TRBV3-2) and TRBJ2-1, with D possibly being TRBD2 (7 bases). The length of the CDR3 is 15 residues. The V gene lost 0 bases and the J gene lost 4 bases, with 10 bases spanning the gap. The germline V gene encodes CDR1 LGHDT and CDR2 YNNKEL (reference sequence). CDR3 sequence reads: CASSQEAGAYNEQFF. DNA for the CDR3: TGTGCCAGCAGCCAAGAGGCGGGGGCGTACAATGAGCAGTTCTTC.

Concerning this clone itself: This CDR3 is also generated by other DNA sequences in the sample. The CDR3 sequence is CASSPGRSTDTQYF. The CDR3 DNA is TGTGCCAGCTCACCGGGGCGCAGCACAGATACGCAGTATTTT. This chain links TRBV18 with TRBJ2-3; the D gene is possibly TRBD1 (5 bases). From germline, CDR1 is KGHSH and CDR2 LQKENI. V lost 3 bases, J lost 0 bases, and 7 bases lay in between. The CDR3 contains 14 residues.

The chain joins TRBV3-1 (or the pseudogene TRBV3-2) to TRBJ1-1; TRBD1 matches 9 bases. The V segment lost 6 bases and the J segment 5 bases; nucleotides outside the gene matches: 4. The germline V gene encodes CDR1 LGHDT and CDR2 YNNKEL (reference sequence). CDR3 length equals 13 residues. CDR3 DNA: TGTGCCAGCAGTTGGACAGGGGAGACTGAAGCTTTCTTT. Translating gives CASSWTGETEAFF.

This chain joins TRBV6-2 or TRBV6-3 and TRBJ1-1; possible D gene TRBD1, 5 bases. CDR3 length: 13 amino acids. Germline CDR1 and CDR2: MNHEY and SVGEGT. Trimming cost V 5 bases and J 12 bases, with 19 bases left between them. CDR3 nucleotides: TGTGCCAGCAGTCCACCGGGGGAGCAAATAACTTTCTTT. Its protein product is CASSPPGEQITFF.

This sequence joins TRBV3-1 (or the pseudogene TRBV3-2) and TRBJ1-4; 9 nucleotides align to TRBD1. CDR1 and CDR2 from the germline V gene are LGHDT and YNNKEL (reference sequence). This CDR3 has 15 residues. The V and J ends lost 4 bases and 8 bases, in that order; junction bases with no gene match: 8. CDR3 DNA: TGTGCCAGCAGCCGACAAACAGGGGGCGAAGAAAAACTGTTTTTT. It encodes CASSRQTGGEEKLFF.

The chain carries TRBV7-6 and TRBJ2-7; 10 positions agree with TRBD2. The CDR3 sequence is 14 residues long. Germline CDR1 reads SGHVS; CDR2 reads FNYEAQ. Trimming cost V 2 bases and J 7 bases; bases outside gene matches: 5. The CDR3: CASSLLAGAREQYF. CDR3 in DNA: TGTGCCAGCAGCTTACTAGCGGGGGCCCGGGAGCAGTACTTC.

This chain links TRBV5-5 with TRBJ1-1; TRBD1 matches 7 bases. The germline gives CDR1 SGHKS, CDR2 YYEKEE (reference sequence). This CDR3 has 12 residues. Trimming removed 5 bases from V and 10 bases from J; junction bases left unmatched: 8. The CDR3, as DNA: TGTGCCAGCAGTTTAAATCAGGGGGGAGCTTTCTTT. This gives the protein CASSLNQGGAFF.

This chain joins TRBV10-3 and TRBJ2-2; perhaps TRBD1 as D (6 bases). The CDR3 totals 15 residues. V gave up 8 bases and J gave up 0 bases, with 13 bases separating them. CDR1 and CDR2 (germline): ENHRY, SYGVKD. The DNA of the CDR3 is TGTGCCATCTCCCCGGACAGATCGAACACCGGGGAGCTGTTTTTT. Translating it yields CAISPDRSNTGELFF.

The rearrangement uses TRBV7-8 and TRBJ2-2, with TRBD1 as a possible D gene (5 bases). Germline CDR1 and CDR2: SGHVS and FQNEAQ. The CDR3 spans 15 residues. Between the trimmed V and J ends, which lost 0 bases and 5 bases, there was a span of 10 bases. The CDR3 region has the DNA TGTGCCAGCAGCTTAGCCACAGCAGGGACCGGGGAGCTGTTTTTT. The encoded protein is CASSLATAGTGELFF.

This sequence joins TRBV12-3 or TRBV12-4 and TRBJ2-4; 11 positions agree with TRBD1. The CDR3 is 13 amino acids. The V segment lost 5 bases and the J segment 7 bases; nucleotides outside the gene matches: 1. The CDR3 DNA reads as TGTGCCAGCAGTGGGACAGGGGGTAACATTCAGTACTTC. Translation gives CASSGTGGNIQYF.

The chain is built from TRBV28 and TRBJ1-4; D gene unclear. The V gene lost 4 bases and the J gene lost 1 base, with 10 bases spanning the gap. Germline V gene lookup returns CDR1 MDHEN and CDR2 SYDVKM. CDR3 size: 15 residues. CDR3 coding DNA: TGTGCCAGCAGTTCCAACGGTGGAACTAATGAAAAACTGTTTTTT. Its translation: CASSSNGGTNEKLFF.

V usage is TRBV5-6 and J usage is TRBJ1-4; D remains unclear. Trimming pared 3 bases from V and 0 bases from J, leaving 6 bases between. Germline-derived CDR1 and CDR2 are SGHDT and YYEEEE. The CDR3 contains 14 residues. The CDR3 DNA follows: TGTGCCAGCAGCTCCGGGTCAACTAATGAAAAACTGTTTTTT. This gives the protein CASSSGSTNEKLFF. Full variable domain (missing parts from reference TRBV5-6 and TRBJ1-4): DAGVTQSPTHLIKTRGQQVTLRCSPKSGHDTVSWYQQALGQGPQFIFQYYEEEERQRGNFPDRFSGHQFPNYSSELNVNALLLGDSALYLCASSSGSTNEKLFFGSGTQLSVL.

With respect to this clone: At the DNA level, this CDR3 is encoded by other sequences in the same sample as well. The CDR3 here is CASSVAAGSGNTIYF. The CDR3 DNA reads as TGTGCCAGCAGCGTAGCGGCAGGGTCCGGAAACACCATATATTTT. V is TRBV9 and J is TRBJ1-3, with TRBD1 as a possible D gene (5 bases). The V gene lost 0 bases and the J gene lost 4 bases, with 11 bases spanning the gap. The CDR3 contains 15 residues. The germline V gene encodes CDR1 SGDLS and CDR2 YYNGEE.

The chain joins TRBV7-6 to TRBJ1-2; D not certain. The V gene lost 1 base and the J gene lost 8 bases, with 14 bases spanning the gap. Germline V CDR1 and CDR2: SGHVS, FNYEAQ. The CDR3 has 14 amino acids. The chain's CDR3 is CASSLDGGAWGYTF. The CDR3 nucleotides are TGTGCCAGCAGCTTAGATGGCGGTGCCTGGGGCTACACCTTC.

The chain joins TRBV15 to TRBJ1-2; 10 nucleotides match TRBD1. CDR1 and CDR2 (germline): LNHNV, YYDKDF (reference sequence). V lost 0 bases to trimming and J lost 2 bases; unmatched junction nucleotides: 6. This CDR3 is 17 amino acids long. The DNA of the CDR3 is TGTGCCACCAGCAGAGACGCGACAGGGGGCGCGAACTATGGCTACACCTTC. Translation: CATSRDATGGANYGYTF.

V usage is TRBV9 and J usage is TRBJ2-5; 8 bases are shared with TRBD2. The CDR3 covers 13 residues. The junction had 3 bases not matched to a gene; V was cut back by 3 bases and J by 5 bases. Germline CDR1 reads SGDLS; CDR2 reads YYNGEE. The DNA for the CDR3 is TGTGCCAGCAGCGCGTGGACTAGCGAGACCCAGTACTTC. As protein: CASSAWTSETQYF.

This chain links TRBV5-4 with TRBJ1-2; D may be TRBD1 (6 bases). Per germline, CDR1 SGHNT and CDR2 YYREEE (reference sequence). This CDR3 has 12 residues. Trimming removed 0 bases at V and 8 bases at J, with 8 bases between. The DNA for the CDR3 is TGTGCCAGCAGCTTGGTTGGGGGCGGCTACACCTTC. This translates into CASSLVGGGYTF.

This clone came up once. V usage is TRBV23-1 and J usage is TRBJ1-3, with D perhaps matching TRBD1 (6 bases). TRBV23-1 is assigned to the ORF class and has an uncertain function. This CDR3 is built from 15 residues. V was shortened by 3 bases and J by 4 bases, with 13 bases between the two germline ends. CDR3 in amino acids: CASSHPQGSGNTIYF. CDR3 coding DNA: TGCGCCAGCAGTCATCCCCAGGGGTCGGGAAACACCATATATTTT.

This chain connects TRBV5-6 to TRBJ2-1; 8 nucleotides align to TRBD1. With 2 bases clipped from V and 9 bases from J, the junction kept 4 bases outside the gene matches. Germline CDR1 reads SGHDT; CDR2 reads YYEEEE. The CDR3 covers 13 residues. The CDR3 DNA sequence: TGTGCCAGCAGCTTTGACAGGGGCCCTGAGCAGTTCTTC. Protein product: CASSFDRGPEQFF.

This chain joins TRBV6-5 and TRBJ2-7; 7 bases are shared with TRBD1. With 7 bases clipped from V and 7 bases from J, the junction kept 10 bases outside the gene matches. Per the germline V gene, CDR1 is MNHEY and CDR2 is SVGAGI. This CDR3 has 13 residues. In DNA, the CDR3 is TGTGCCAGCACCAGAGACAGGGTGGAAGAGCAGTACTTC. Amino acids: CASTRDRVEEQYF.

The V gene is TRBV30, the J gene TRBJ1-5; maybe TRBD1 (5 bases). Germline V lookup: CDR1 GTSNPN, CDR2 SVGIG (reference sequence). Trimming took 1 base from V and 5 from J, leaving 9 bases between them. This CDR3 spans 13 amino acids. The DNA for the CDR3 is TGTGCCTGGAGTGGCAGGGTGGATCAGCCCCAGCATTTT. Translating gives CAWSGRVDQPQHF.

The chain uses TRBV12-3 or TRBV12-4 and TRBJ2-1; D uncertain. Trimming shortened V by 6 bases and J by 8 bases, and 11 bases separated the two germline ends. This CDR3 has 12 amino acids. The CDR3 nucleotides read TGTGCCAGCAGACAAATCGACTATGAGCAGTTCTTC. Amino acid sequence: CASRQIDYEQFF.

CDR3 sequence reads: CASSLGDTATYEQYF. CDR3 sequence (DNA): TGTGCCAGCAGCTTGGGGGACACGGCCACCTACGAGCAGTACTTC. The genes are TRBV5-6 and TRBJ2-7; TRBD1 is a possible D gene (6 bases). The CDR3 covers 15 residues. Per germline, CDR1 SGHDT and CDR2 YYEEEE. V was shortened by 0 bases and J by 2 bases, with 12 bases between the two germline ends. Drawing the rest from reference TRBV5-6 and TRBJ2-7, the complete variable domain is DAGVTQSPTHLIKTRGQQVTLRCSPKSGHDTVSWYQQALGQGPQFIFQYYEEEERQRGNFPDRFSGHQFPNYSSELNVNALLLGDSALYLCASSLGDTATYEQYFGPGTRLTVT.

The chain combines TRBV11-2 with TRBJ1-4, with 7 nucleotides matching TRBD1. The CDR3 length is 17 residues. The germline gives CDR1 SGHAT, CDR2 FQNNGV. Trimming cost V 5 bases and J 10 bases; bases outside gene matches: 19. For the CDR3, the DNA is TGTGCCAGCAGCCACGACGGGGACAGCCGCTTTCAGGGAAAACTGTTTTTT. Translated, it gives CASSHDGDSRFQGKLFF.

This chain links TRBV19 with TRBJ1-4; 9 nucleotides align to TRBD1. CDR1 LNHDA and CDR2 SQIVND come from the germline V gene (reference sequence). There are 16 residues in the CDR3. J was trimmed by 4 bases and V by 3 bases; bases with no gene match: 6. The CDR3 region is CASSIPMTGGNEKLFF. CDR3 nucleotides: TGTGCCAGTAGTATCCCTATGACAGGGGGTAATGAAAAACTGTTTTTT.

In this sample, this clone turned up once. The chain combines TRBV7-2 with TRBJ1-2, with D possibly matching TRBD1 (6 bases). The CDR3 runs 14 residues. Trimming shortened V by 5 bases and J by 2 bases, and 12 bases separated the two germline ends. Germline CDR1 SGHTA, CDR2 FQGNSA. The CDR3 loop is CASSPVTGNYGYTF. CDR3 in DNA: TGTGCCAGCAGCCCAGTGACAGGAAACTATGGCTACACCTTC.